Shown below are 22 T cell receptor beta chains from a single sample sequenced in a study of response to subunit inactivated influenza vaccine. MiXCR was run by TCRdb on the RT-PCR reads, yielding one entry per CDR3 protein. The table records just over 300,000 distinct CDR3 sequences, around a fifth of them present only once. The material was PBMCs from blood, obtained less than 22 months after vaccination. The source is a man aged 50 to 75 who received an inactivated influenza vaccine.

This clonotype was counted a few times. The chain carries TRBV7-9 and TRBJ2-1; D remains unclear. Deletions cut 6 bases from V and 8 bases from J, with 8 bases between. CDR3 length: 11 residues. Germline V gene data show CDR1 as SEHNR and CDR2 as FQNEAQ (reference sequence). As DNA, the CDR3 is TGTGCCAGCAGTCGCTATTATGAGCAGTTCTTC. As protein: CASSRYYEQFF.

The V gene is TRBV20-1, the J gene TRBJ2-1, with 13 positions matching TRBD2. Germline V lookup: CDR1 DFQATT, CDR2 SNEGSKA (reference sequence). The V gene end was trimmed by 3 bases and the J gene end by 4 bases; junction bases not matched to a gene: 3. This CDR3 is built from 15 residues. The CDR3 region is CSASPGLAGYNEQFF. The CDR3 DNA follows: TGCAGTGCTAGTCCGGGACTAGCGGGATACAATGAGCAGTTCTTC.

This clonotype was counted between two and nine times. The chain combines TRBV20-1 with TRBJ1-2, with D possibly being TRBD1 (5 bases). The germline V gene encodes CDR1 DFQATT and CDR2 SNEGSKA (reference sequence). The CDR3 sequence is 13 residues long. With 1 base removed from V and 8 bases from J, the gap between germline ends came to 14 bases. CDR3 sequence reads: CSARGGTGGGYTF. The CDR3, as DNA: TGCAGTGCTAGAGGTGGGACCGGAGGGGGCTACACCTTC.

This clonotype was observed a handful of times. CDR3 bases: TGCAGTGCTAGATCACCAAAGGGAGCCGAGGAGACCCAGTACTTC. Protein sequence: CSARSPKGAEETQYF. This chain joins TRBV20-1 and TRBJ2-5; weak D call: TRBD2 (5 bases). Germline V gene data show CDR1 as DFQATT and CDR2 as SNEGSKA (reference sequence). V lost 2 bases and J 5 bases, leaving 18 bases between the germline ends. The CDR3 runs to 15 residues.

This clonotype has a handful of counts. The chain links TRBV6-2 or TRBV6-3 to TRBJ1-2; no definite D call. The CDR3 runs 13 residues. The germline gives CDR1 MNHEY, CDR2 SVGEGT. Trimming took 4 bases from V and 6 from J, leaving 12 bases between them. Here the CDR3 DNA reads TGTGCCAGCAGTTGGACCCCGGAGGATGGCTACACCTTC. Encoded protein: CASSWTPEDGYTF.

This clonotype has just a few counts. The V and J genes are TRBV7-8 and TRBJ1-2; D gene unclear. V shed 1 base and J shed 0 bases, with 9 bases lying between them. Germline CDR1 and CDR2: SGHVS and FQNEAQ. This CDR3 contains 15 residues. This CDR3 is CASSLGARSNYGYTF. The CDR3 coding sequence is TGTGCCAGCAGCTTAGGAGCACGATCTAACTATGGCTACACCTTC.

The chain joins TRBV2 to TRBJ2-3; possible D gene TRBD1, 5 bases. The CDR3 is 15 residues long. Trimming removed 3 bases from V and 1 base from J, with 11 bases in between. Germline assignment: CDR1 SNHLY and CDR2 FYNNEI. The DNA of the CDR3 is TGTGCCAGCAGTGATTATGACAGACGCACAGATACGCAGTATTTT. This translates into CASSDYDRRTDTQYF.

In this sample, this clonotype turned up many times. The rearrangement uses TRBV6-2 or TRBV6-3 and TRBJ2-4; the match to TRBD2 covers 7 bases. Losses at the gene ends were 2 bases for V and 9 bases for J; bases not matched to a gene: 13. Looked up from germline, CDR1 is MNHEY and CDR2 is SVGEGT. The CDR3 length is 16 residues. CDR3 sequence: CASSYPSRELNGIQYF. Written as DNA, the CDR3 is TGTGCCAGCAGTTACCCATCGCGGGAGCTTAACGGCATTCAGTACTTC.

This clonotype was picked up many times. This rearrangement joins TRBV10-3 to TRBJ1-2; no reliable D call. V was cut by 3 bases and J by 0 bases, with 11 bases left in between. The germline gives CDR1 ENHRY, CDR2 SYGVKD. CDR3 length equals 15 residues. CDR3 DNA: TGTGCCATCAGTGACCCAGGTGGGGCTAACTATGGCTACACCTTC. Encoded protein: CAISDPGGANYGYTF.

The sample holds a few counts of this clonotype. The chain is built from TRBV11-2 and TRBJ1-6; TRBD1 matches at 8 bases. The CDR3 runs to 15 residues. The germline V gene has CDR1 SGHAT and CDR2 FQNNGV. The V gene end was trimmed by 5 bases and the J gene end by 7 bases; junction bases not matched to a gene: 7. DNA for the CDR3: TGTGCCAGCAGCCCGGACAGGGTGCGGAATTCACCCCTCCACTTT. This translates into CASSPDRVRNSPLHF.

V and J are TRBV7-2 and TRBJ1-2; the match to TRBD1 covers 8 bases. The V gene's germline CDR1 is SGHTA and CDR2 FQGNSA. CDR3 length: 15 amino acids. With V trimmed by 1 base and J by 2 bases, 3 bases remained unmatched. The CDR3 DNA reads TGTGCCAGCAGCTTAGTCAGGGGGCCGAACTATGGCTACACCTTC. It yields the protein CASSLVRGPNYGYTF.

This clonotype was detected only a few times. V is TRBV5-6 and J is TRBJ2-1; the D gene is possibly TRBD1 (5 bases). Germline values: CDR1 SGHDT, CDR2 YYEEEE. V was cut by 0 bases and J by 5 bases, with 9 bases left in between. The CDR3 runs to 14 residues. CDR3 nucleotide sequence: TGTGCCAGCAGCTTGGAGGGGTTTAACAATGAGCAGTTCTTC. Protein: CASSLEGFNNEQFF. Filled out from reference TRBV5-6 and TRBJ2-1, the complete variable domain reads DAGVTQSPTHLIKTRGQQVTLRCSPKSGHDTVSWYQQALGQGPQFIFQYYEEEERQRGNFPDRFSGHQFPNYSSELNVNALLLGDSALYLCASSLEGFNNEQFFGPGTRLTVL.

The chain employs TRBV30 and TRBJ2-5; 13 nucleotides match TRBD2. CDR1 is GTSNPN, CDR2 SVGIG, per germline (reference sequence). This CDR3 contains 14 residues. Unmatched junction bases numbered 4, after V lost 4 bases and J lost 5 bases. CDR3 nucleotide sequence: TGTGCCTGGACCATGGGACTAGCGGGGGAGACCCAGTACTTC. Amino acid sequence: CAWTMGLAGETQYF.

V usage is TRBV19 and J usage is TRBJ2-1; D remains ambiguous. In germline, CDR1 is LNHDA, CDR2 SQIVND (reference sequence). Trimming cost V 4 bases and J 5 bases, with 21 bases left between them. CDR3 length equals 17 residues. CDR3 sequence reads: CASSKISLDRKNNEQFF. The CDR3 region has the DNA TGTGCCAGTAGTAAAATCAGTCTTGACCGAAAGAACAATGAGCAGTTCTTC.

The V and J genes are TRBV5-1 and TRBJ2-2; TRBD1 is a possible D gene (6 bases). Germline CDR1 is SGHRS and CDR2 is YFSETQ. This CDR3 contains 16 residues. The germline V and J ends were trimmed by 5 bases and 0 bases, with 14 bases remaining between them. The CDR3 nucleotides read TGCGCCAGCAGAAACCCACAGGGAGCGAACACCGGGGAGCTGTTTTTT. The encoded protein is CASRNPQGANTGELFF.

The V and J genes are TRBV7-2 and TRBJ2-7; possibly TRBD1 for D (5 bases). The CDR3 totals 13 residues. V was trimmed by 1 base and J by 6 bases, leaving 10 bases between them. Germline CDR1 SGHTA, CDR2 FQGNSA. The CDR3 DNA is TGTGCCAGCAGCTTAGGCAGGGAACCCGAGCAGTACTTC. Translation gives CASSLGREPEQYF.

The chain couples TRBV25-1 to TRBJ1-2; unclear D gene. The CDR3 totals 14 residues. Germline lookup yields CDR1 MGHDK and CDR2 SYGVNS. The germline V and J ends were trimmed by 0 bases and 2 bases, with 7 bases remaining between them. CDR3 in amino acids: CASSEYRGNYGYTF. CDR3 nucleotide sequence: TGTGCCAGCAGTGAATATCGGGGAAACTATGGCTACACCTTC.

The chain recombines TRBV4-2 with TRBJ2-3; 11 bases match TRBD2. The CDR3 spans 20 residues. The germline CDR1 and CDR2 sequences are LGHNA and YNFKEQ. The J segment lost 2 bases and the V segment lost 2 bases, leaving 15 bases of the junction unmatched. The DNA of the CDR3 is TGTGCCAGCAGCCAAAAGTCTAGCGGGAGGCCTATTCTACCCACAGATACGCAGTATTTT. It yields the protein CASSQKSSGRPILPTDTQYF.

This clonotype was seen only a few times. The CDR3 coding sequence is TGTGCCAGCAGTGAAGGAACAGCAGCAATAAACACTGAAGCTTTCTTT. The encoded protein is CASSEGTAAINTEAFF. The J gene is TRBJ1-1, the V gene TRBV2; D unresolved. This CDR3 region has 16 residues. CDR1 and CDR2 (germline): SNHLY, FYNNEI. Trimming left V 1 base short and J 2 bases short, with 14 bases between.

This clonotype came up a few times. The V gene is TRBV4-3, the J gene TRBJ2-7, with 8 bases aligning to TRBD1. CDR3 length equals 15 residues. Germline CDR1 is LGHNA and CDR2 is YSLEER. Trimming took 1 base from V and 3 from J; bases not matched to a gene: 5. The CDR3 sequence is CASSQAQGGFYEQYF. DNA of the CDR3: TGCGCCAGCAGCCAAGCACAGGGGGGTTTCTACGAGCAGTACTTC.

This clonotype came up a few times. The chain links TRBV20-1 to TRBJ1-1; TRBD1 aligns across 9 bases. The CDR3 loop spans 14 amino acids. The junction had 5 bases not matched to a gene; V was cut back by 3 bases and J by 3 bases. Germline V gives CDR1 DFQATT, CDR2 SNEGSKA (reference sequence). The CDR3 loop reads CSARLGQGYTEAFF. CDR3 DNA sequence: TGCAGTGCTAGGCTGGGACAGGGCTACACTGAAGCTTTCTTT.

This rearrangement joins TRBV20-1 to TRBJ1-2; a weak D match, TRBD1 (5 bases). This CDR3 region has 14 residues. V lost 3 bases, J lost 3 bases, and 14 bases lay in between. Germline V gene data show CDR1 as DFQATT and CDR2 as SNEGSKA (reference sequence). The CDR3 here is CSARKGEEDYGYTF. The CDR3 bases are TGCAGTGCTAGGAAAGGGGAAGAGGACTATGGCTACACCTTC.